A single sample is the source of the 19 T cell receptor beta chains below, sequenced in a study of shared clonotypes between healthy human individuals (dated by TCRdb to about 2020). Libraries were prepared through the immunoSEQ multiplex PCR assay. TCRdb stores this immuneACCESS table with in-frame sequences only. Part of the clones is absent; in the studies checked, under half of the shortfall reflects unresolved V genes, and no reason is known for the rest. This sample gives 400,000 to 500,000 clones in total; 70% to 80% of them show up just once. 13% of the sample is held by the ten biggest clonotypes. Sequencing input: PBMCs. Receptors were obtained from a woman aged 35 to 49 in good health. Some clones in this sample may be carry-over from other donors' samples.

The gene calls are TRBV6-4 and TRBJ2-1; D remains ambiguous. The CDR3 runs 13 residues. Trimming left V 8 bases short and J 4 bases short, with 12 bases between. Germline V gene data show CDR1 as MRHNA and CDR2 as SNTAGT. The CDR3 here is CASRAGPYNEQFF. The CDR3 DNA sequence: TGTGCCAGCCGCGCCGGGCCTTACAATGAGCAGTTCTTC.

The chain has TRBV10-3 and TRBJ1-1; 8 nucleotides align to TRBD1. CDR3 length: 15 amino acids. Germline CDR1 and CDR2: ENHRY and SYGVKD. Trimming cost V 10 bases and J 4 bases; bases outside gene matches: 14. CDR3 nucleotides: TGTGCCACGGCACGGACAGGGATGGGGCTCACTGAAGCTTTCTTT. This sequence encodes CATARTGMGLTEAFF.

The rearrangement joins TRBV5-1 to TRBJ2-1; tentatively, D is TRBD1 or TRBD2 (5 bases each). V lost 0 bases to trimming and J lost 10 bases, with 11 bases between them. This CDR3 contains 13 residues. Germline loops: CDR1 SGHRS, CDR2 YFSETQ. The CDR3 sequence is CASSLAEGTEQFF. The CDR3 nucleotides read TGCGCCAGCAGCTTGGCCGAAGGGACGGAGCAGTTCTTC.

The rearrangement links TRBV30 to TRBJ1-4; D is possibly TRBD1 (5 bases). This CDR3 contains 14 residues. Germline CDR1 GTSNPN, CDR2 SVGIG (reference sequence). Trimming pared 1 base from V and 1 base from J, leaving 7 bases between. The CDR3 DNA is TGTGCCTGGAGTGAGGGGCGAACTAATGAAAAACTGTTTTTT. The encoded protein is CAWSEGRTNEKLFF.

The gene calls are TRBV29-1 and TRBJ2-1; no clear D. V lost 0 bases to trimming and J lost 2 bases, with 14 bases between them. There are 16 residues in the CDR3. Per the germline V gene, CDR1 is SQVTM and CDR2 is ANQGSEA. The CDR3 loop reads CSVEDHGASAYNEQFF. The CDR3, as DNA: TGCAGCGTTGAAGATCACGGCGCATCCGCCTACAATGAGCAGTTCTTC.

J is TRBJ1-5 and V is TRBV6-5; D call uncertain. The V and J ends lost 5 bases and 3 bases respectively, with 8 bases between them. The CDR3 has 13 residues. Germline CDR1 MNHEY, CDR2 SVGAGI. CDR3 sequence (DNA): TGTGCCAGCAGTCTTGACCCCAATCAGCCCCAGCATTTT. The encoded protein is CASSLDPNQPQHF.

J is TRBJ2-7 and V is TRBV19; TRBD2 agrees at 13 bases. Germline CDR1 LNHDA, CDR2 SQIVND (reference sequence). The CDR3 is 18 amino acids. V shed 4 bases and J 2 bases; nucleotides not matched to a gene: 11. CDR3 nucleotides: TGTGCCAGTAGTACCCAACTAGGGACTAGCGGGATCGCCTACGAGCAGTACTTC. This sequence encodes CASSTQLGTSGIAYEQYF.

In its sample, this clone was seen many times. This rearrangement joins TRBV28 to TRBJ2-1; TRBD1 matches at 9 bases. Germline V lookup: CDR1 MDHEN, CDR2 SYDVKM. The CDR3 has 15 residues. Trimming at V came to 2 bases and at J to 9 bases, leaving 8 bases not matched to a gene. The CDR3, as DNA: TGTGCCAGCAGTTTAACGGACAGGGGTTTAGGTGAGCAGTTCTTC. Translated: CASSLTDRGLGEQFF.

This clone was observed once. This chain joins TRBV2 and TRBJ2-7; the D is unclear. The ends were cut back, 3 bases at V and 2 bases at J, with 11 bases in the middle. CDR3 length equals 14 residues. CDR1 is SNHLY and CDR2 is FYNNEI in the germline V gene. CDR3 sequence reads: CASSEAVLAYEQYF. CDR3 DNA sequence: TGTGCCAGCAGTGAGGCGGTCCTCGCCTACGAGCAGTACTTC. The variable domain in full, completed from reference TRBV2 and TRBJ2-7, reads EPEVTQTPSHQVTQMGQEVILRCVPISNHLYFYWYRQILGQKVEFLVSFYNNEISEKSEIFDDQFSVERPDGSNFTLKIRSTKLEDSAMYFCASSEAVLAYEQYFGPGTRLTVT.

The chain carries TRBV5-6 and TRBJ2-1; D is unclear. Between the trimmed V and J ends, which lost 0 bases and 0 bases, there was a span of 4 bases. This CDR3 contains 14 residues. Looked up from germline, CDR1 is SGHDT and CDR2 is YYEEEE. CDR3 region: CASSLGGSYNEQFF. The CDR3 DNA sequence: TGTGCCAGCAGCTTGGGTGGCTCCTACAATGAGCAGTTCTTC. Together with reference TRBV5-6 and TRBJ2-1, the CDR3 gives the full variable domain: DAGVTQSPTHLIKTRGQQVTLRCSPKSGHDTVSWYQQALGQGPQFIFQYYEEEERQRGNFPDRFSGHQFPNYSSELNVNALLLGDSALYLCASSLGGSYNEQFFGPGTRLTVL.

This clone was observed a single time. This sequence joins TRBV7-9 and TRBJ2-1; 7 bases line up with TRBD1. Germline assignment: CDR1 SEHNR and CDR2 FQNEAQ (reference sequence). The J segment lost 6 bases and the V segment lost 4 bases, leaving 9 bases of the junction unmatched. CDR3 length: 15 residues. CDR3 nucleotides: TGTGCCAGCAGCTCCACAGGGGTCCCTTCCAATGAGCAGTTCTTC. It encodes CASSSTGVPSNEQFF.

The chain employs TRBV4-3 and TRBJ2-7; D is perhaps TRBD2 (6 bases). V shed 0 bases and J shed 6 bases, with 18 bases lying between them. This CDR3 has 16 residues. Germline V lookup: CDR1 LGHNA, CDR2 YSLEER. The CDR3 coding sequence is TGCGCCAGCAGCCAAGAAGGAGGGTGCCCGTATTTCGAGCAGTACTTC. This gives the protein CASSQEGGCPYFEQYF.

This sequence joins TRBV11-2 and TRBJ2-3; 9 bases match TRBD2. The V segment lost 4 bases and the J segment 0 bases; nucleotides outside the gene matches: 8. The germline V gene has CDR1 SGHAT and CDR2 FQNNGV. The CDR3 length is 17 residues. As DNA, the CDR3 is TGTGCCAGCAGCTCGACCTATACTAGCGGGAGCACAGATACGCAGTATTTT. This translates into CASSSTYTSGSTDTQYF.

Details on this clone: Only one base separates this from a far larger clonotype, so it likely reflects a read error. The DNA for the CDR3 is TGTGCCTGGAGTCCCGGGCGGGGATTGCGAGAGACCCAGTACTTC. It is translated as CAWSPGRGLRETQYF. J is TRBJ2-5 and V is TRBV30; tentatively, D is TRBD2 (6 bases). Germline CDR1 GTSNPN, CDR2 SVGIG (reference sequence). With 2 bases removed from V and 4 bases from J, the gap between germline ends came to 17 bases. The CDR3 is 15 residues long.

The DNA for the CDR3 is TGTGCCAGCAGCTTTATAGCGGGAGGTATAAGCGGGACCCAGTACTTC. This translates into CASSFIAGGISGTQYF. The chain couples TRBV7-2 to TRBJ2-5, with 10 bases fitting TRBD2. Trimming took 3 bases from V and 7 from J; bases not matched to a gene: 11. CDR3 length: 16 residues. Germline V gives CDR1 SGHTA, CDR2 FQGNSA.

This clone was detected once. The CDR3 sequence: CAWSEKSLTQYF. DNA of the CDR3: TGTGCCTGGAGTGAAAAGAGTCTAACCCAGTACTTC. The rearrangement links TRBV30 to TRBJ2-5; unclear D gene. This CDR3 is 12 amino acids long. The V gene lost 1 base and the J gene lost 8 bases, with 11 bases spanning the gap. Germline V lookup: CDR1 GTSNPN, CDR2 SVGIG (reference sequence). The whole variable domain, remainder taken from reference TRBV30 and TRBJ2-5, is SQTIHQWPATLVQPVGSPLSLECTVEGTSNPNLYWYRQAAGRGLQLLFYSVGIGQISSEVPQNLSASRPQDRQFILSSKKLLLSDSGFYLCAWSEKSLTQYFGPGTRLLVL.

V and J are TRBV7-8 and TRBJ2-3; unclear D gene. V shed 1 base and J shed 3 bases, with 5 bases lying between them. CDR3 size: 13 residues. Germline CDR1 SGHVS, CDR2 FQNEAQ. The CDR3 protein is CASSLGGTDTQYF. The DNA of the CDR3 is TGTGCCAGCAGCTTAGGGGGTACAGATACGCAGTATTTT.

The chain is built from TRBV19 and TRBJ1-5; the D is unclear. Germline CDR1 LNHDA, CDR2 SQIVND (reference sequence). The CDR3 is 14 amino acids. The V and J ends lost 5 bases and 3 bases respectively, with 11 bases between them. The CDR3 DNA is TGTGCCAGTAGTTCTTGGCAGCTCAATCAGCCCCAGCATTTT. This sequence encodes CASSSWQLNQPQHF.

This clone appeared many times. The chain recombines TRBV19 with TRBJ2-7, with D possibly TRBD1 on 5 matching bases. V was shortened by 6 bases and J by 3 bases, with 15 bases between the two germline ends. This CDR3 region has 14 residues. Germline values: CDR1 LNHDA, CDR2 SQIVND (reference sequence). The DNA of the CDR3 is TGTGCCAGTAGGTCTGGGGCAGGTTTCTACGAGCAGTACTTC. Translation: CASRSGAGFYEQYF.